The clone carrying this T cell receptor (beta chain) was counted many times. Its antigen is unknown. The source of the sample is a study of regulatory T cells in long-lasting Graves disease. This sample's time point: newly diagnosed GD, antithyroid drugs for less than 3 months. PBMC RNA served as the TCR library source. General study results and limits: Newly diagnosed patients shared 950 to 1,000 public clonotypes; persistent patients shared a few thousand. TCR diversity was lower in persistent than newly diagnosed Graves' disease.

Arm-PCR with iRepertoire HTBI primers amplified the CDR3 regions for these TCR beta libraries. TCRdb re-derived calls from the multiplex PCR reads in MiXCR, one entry per CDR3 protein. The sample carries 550,000 to 600,000 distinct CDR3 sequences, around 15% recorded once. The germline CDR1 and CDR2 sequences are MDHEN and SYDVKM. Trimming took off 9 bases at V and 4 bases at J, with 15 bases between the two ends. This CDR3 is 13 amino acids long. A further study also used this sample, focusing on T cells in Graves' hyperthyroidism and ophthalmopathy.

The chain links TRBV28 to TRBJ1-2; D is possibly TRBD1 (5 bases). The sample here was peripheral blood mononuclear cells (PBMCs), taken at new diagnosis, from a patient treated with antithyroid drugs. This sequence originates from a man younger than 35 with Graves disease. The CDR3 DNA reads TGTGCCAGTAGGCAGGGTGGAGGCTATGGCTACACCTTC. It yields the protein CASRQGGGYGYTF.